This T cell receptor beta chain emerged from a study of control samples from healthy donors and cancer patients. In its sample, this clone was seen once. At the DNA level, this CDR3 is encoded by other sequences in the same sample as well. This CDR3 has 13 amino acids. V lost 0 bases, J lost 4 bases, and 5 bases lay in between. Germline V lookup: CDR1 SGHDT, CDR2 YYEEEE. The data were produced by immunoSEQ multiplex PCR, yet TCRdb's version contains in-frame clones alone and is incomplete. Of under 450,000 clones listed, around 90% are singletons. The clonotype comes from a man aged 40-49 years with head and neck cancer. The chain recombines TRBV5-6 with TRBJ1-5; D not resolved. Material for sequencing was PBMCs. The CDR3 coding sequence is TGTGCCAGCAGCTTGGGCAGTAATCAGCCCCAGCATTTT. Translation: CASSLGSNQPQHF.